This TCR beta chain was recorded in a study of blood T cell repertoires in COVID-19. Study-level information: Some COVID-19 samples were acute and others convalescent; all came from the United States, Italy and Spain.

Trimming cost V 2 bases and J 5 bases; bases outside gene matches: 11. Germline V gene data show CDR1 as MDHEN and CDR2 as SYDVKM. CDR3 length: 17 residues. Followed longitudinally, the Seattle patients had been enrolled during active infection. In the original processing: Researchers report that nucleated cell counts were estimated from reference gene primer amplification. This table comes from immunoSEQ multiplex PCR, and its TCRdb copy is limited to in-frame clones, with some not included. The V and J calls and the clone size are those of that table, but D and trimming were determined from the DNA. The sample records 150,000 to 200,000 clones, just over 90% being singletons.

This chain connects TRBV28 to TRBJ1-5; 8 bases fit TRBD1. Sequenced material: peripheral blood. The receptor was isolated from a man aged 18 to 30 with COVID-19, enrolled during active disease. This CDR3 reads CASSLRRTDREDQPQHF. CDR3 DNA sequence: TGTGCCAGCAGTTTAAGGAGAACGGACAGGGAAGATCAGCCCCAGCATTTT.